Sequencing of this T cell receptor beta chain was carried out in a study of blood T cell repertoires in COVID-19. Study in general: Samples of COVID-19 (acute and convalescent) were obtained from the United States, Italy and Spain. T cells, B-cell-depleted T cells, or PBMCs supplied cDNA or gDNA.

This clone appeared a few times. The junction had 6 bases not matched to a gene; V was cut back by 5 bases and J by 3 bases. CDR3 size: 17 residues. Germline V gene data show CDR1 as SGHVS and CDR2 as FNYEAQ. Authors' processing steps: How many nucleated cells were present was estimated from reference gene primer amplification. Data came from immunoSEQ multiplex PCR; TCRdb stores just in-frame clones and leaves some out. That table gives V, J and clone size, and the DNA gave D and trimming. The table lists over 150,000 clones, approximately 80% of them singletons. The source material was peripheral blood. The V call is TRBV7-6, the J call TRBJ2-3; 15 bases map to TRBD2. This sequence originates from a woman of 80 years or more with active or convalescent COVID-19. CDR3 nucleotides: TGTGCCAGCAGCCCCGGGACTAGCGGGGGGCCGACAGATACGCAGTATTTT. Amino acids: CASSPGTSGGPTDTQYF.